The 9 T cell receptor beta chains given below trace back to one sample, sequenced in a study of technical replicates of blood from a few donors. Data came from immunoSEQ multiplex PCR; TCRdb stores just in-frame clones and leaves some out. Of tens of thousands of clones listed, roughly 92% were seen once; the top ten hold around 0.24%. Sequencing input: T cells isolated from PBMCs. The receptors originated from a human donor in good health.

The V and J genes are TRBV7-8 and TRBJ1-1; D perhaps matches TRBD1 (6 bases). This CDR3 is 13 amino acids long. Germline CDR1 and CDR2: SGHVS and FQNEAQ. Trimming pared 4 bases from V and 8 bases from J, leaving 14 bases between. The CDR3 loop reads CASSSIWTAEAFF. CDR3 DNA sequence: TGTGCCAGCAGCTCGATATGGACAGCAGAAGCTTTCTTT. Supplemented by reference TRBV7-8 and TRBJ1-1, the full variable domain reads GAGVSQSPRYKVAKRGQDVALRCDPISGHVSLFWYQQALGQGPEFLTYFQNEAQLDKSGLPSDRFFAERPEGSVSTLKIQRTQQEDSAVYLCASSSIWTAEAFFGQGTRLTVV.

This chain links TRBV5-1 with TRBJ2-7; D gene uncertain. The V end was cut by 0 bases, the J end by 6 bases, with 16 bases between. Germline values: CDR1 SGHRS, CDR2 YFSETQ. The CDR3 runs 15 residues. The CDR3 DNA reads TGCGCCAGCAGCTTGGACGCAAGCCCTTACCCCGAGCAGTACTTC. As protein: CASSLDASPYPEQYF. Complete variable domain (other parts from reference TRBV5-1 and TRBJ2-7): KAGVTQTPRYLIKTRGQQVTLSCSPISGHRSVSWYQQTPGQGLQFLFEYFSETQRNKGNFPGRFSGRQFSNSRSEMNVSTLELGDSALYLCASSLDASPYPEQYFGPGTRLTVT.

The J gene is TRBJ2-7, the V gene TRBV27, with 10 positions matching TRBD1. This CDR3 spans 16 amino acids. The J segment lost 3 bases and the V segment lost 3 bases, leaving 8 bases of the junction unmatched. Germline values: CDR1 MNHEY, CDR2 SMNVEV (reference sequence). CDR3 coding DNA: TGTGCCAGCAGTTTTTCCGGACAGGGGGGCAACTACGAGCAGTACTTC. It yields the protein CASSFSGQGGNYEQYF.

The chain couples TRBV7-9 to TRBJ2-4, with a tentative D call TRBD1 (6 bases). The germline gives CDR1 SEHNR, CDR2 FQNEAQ (reference sequence). The CDR3 consists of 14 residues. Trimming removed 4 bases from V and 13 bases from J, with 20 bases in between. This CDR3 is CASSSYGTQDRQYF. The CDR3 bases are TGTGCCAGCAGCTCTTATGGCACTCAGGACAGACAGTACTTC.

The rearrangement uses TRBV19 and TRBJ2-7, with 9 bases matching TRBD1. The CDR3 length is 14 residues. Trimming at V came to 7 bases and at J to 3 bases, leaving 7 bases not matched to a gene. Germline CDR1 LNHDA, CDR2 SQIVND (reference sequence). The CDR3 loop is CASTSGQGFYEQYF. DNA of the CDR3: TGTGCCAGTACCTCGGGACAGGGATTCTACGAGCAGTACTTC.

V gene TRBV25-1 combines with J gene TRBJ1-1; no clear D gene. Germline lookup yields CDR1 MGHDK and CDR2 SYGVNS. CDR3 length: 12 amino acids. V lost 5 bases and J lost 5, with 9 bases in between. The CDR3 DNA follows: TGTGCCAGCAGTTGGGGAGGGACTGAAGCTTTCTTT. It is translated as CASSWGGTEAFF.

The chain employs TRBV5-1 and TRBJ1-3; the match to TRBD1 covers 9 bases. Germline lookup yields CDR1 SGHRS and CDR2 YFSETQ. V gave up 1 base and J gave up 3 bases; unmatched junction bases: 14. The CDR3 totals 19 residues. The CDR3: CASSLSLGTGNFFGNTIYF. CDR3 bases: TGCGCCAGCAGCTTGTCGTTGGGGACAGGGAACTTTTTTGGAAACACCATATATTTT. The full variable domain, completed using reference TRBV5-1 and TRBJ1-3, is KAGVTQTPRYLIKTRGQQVTLSCSPISGHRSVSWYQQTPGQGLQFLFEYFSETQRNKGNFPGRFSGRQFSNSRSEMNVSTLELGDSALYLCASSLSLGTGNFFGNTIYFGEGSWLTVV.

This sequence joins TRBV4-2 and TRBJ1-1; weak D call: TRBD1 (5 bases). Trimming stripped 1 base from V and 1 base from J, with 16 bases between. Germline V CDR1 and CDR2: LGHNA, YNFKEQ. The CDR3 is 17 residues long. For the CDR3, the DNA is TGTGCCAGCAGCCAAGGTTCAGGGTACGACCAGAACACTGAAGCTTTCTTT. It is translated as CASSQGSGYDQNTEAFF.

The CDR3 loop is CASSLRTGWKDIQYF. CDR3 DNA: TGTGCCAGCAGTCTCAGGACAGGGTGGAAGGACATTCAGTACTTC. This sequence joins TRBV28 and TRBJ2-4; TRBD1 matches 8 bases. The CDR3 extends over 15 amino acids. Germline-derived CDR1 and CDR2 are MDHEN and SYDVKM. The V gene end was trimmed by 5 bases and the J gene end by 8 bases; junction bases not matched to a gene: 11.